The 27 T cell receptor beta chains below come from one sample, sequenced in a study of CDR3 diversity in severe acne. TCRdb fed the PCR reads into MiXCR, producing one record per CDR3 protein. The profile shows some 85,000 distinct CDR3 sequences, about half of them singletons. The sample taken for sequencing was blood. These receptors originate from a male donor with severe acne vulgaris.

This clonotype was recorded many times. The chain uses TRBV14 and TRBJ2-1; D is perhaps TRBD2 (5 bases). The CDR3 sequence is 18 residues long. The V end was cut by 1 base, the J end by 6 bases, with 22 bases between. CDR1 and CDR2 (germline): SGHDN, FVKESK. The CDR3 coding sequence is TGTGCCAGCAGCCAAGGTCGAGGGATAGCGCGGGTAGGCAATGAGCAGTTCTTC. It is translated as CASSQGRGIARVGNEQFF.

This clonotype has a single count. The rearrangement joins TRBV28 to TRBJ2-7; D is possibly TRBD1 or TRBD2 (5 bases each). Germline CDR1 and CDR2: MDHEN and SYDVKM. V was clipped by 8 bases and J by 2 bases, with 22 bases between them. This CDR3 has 16 amino acids. The CDR3 DNA reads as TGTGCCAGCGGTTCGACCGGGACCAAGAACCCCTACGAGCAGTACGTC. This encodes CASGSTGTKNPYEQYV.

V usage is TRBV28 and J usage is TRBJ2-7; 7 bases match TRBD2. Germline trimming cut 5 bases from V and 2 bases from J; bases unmatched to any gene: 9. Germline values: CDR1 MDHEN, CDR2 SYDVKM. This CDR3 spans 15 amino acids. CDR3 region: CASSLLAAPTYEQYF. The DNA for the CDR3 is TGTGCCAGCAGTCTCCTAGCGGCTCCTACCTACGAGCAGTACTTC.

There are a few counts of this clonotype. The chain uses TRBV25-1 and TRBJ1-1; D is perhaps TRBD1 (6 bases). Germline lookup yields CDR1 MGHDK and CDR2 SYGVNS. The V and J ends lost 2 bases and 2 bases respectively, with 12 bases between them. The CDR3 has 15 residues. The CDR3 loop reads CASSELGTPNTEAFF. CDR3 nucleotides: TGTGCCAGCAGTGAACTGGGGACACCCAACACTGAAGCTTTCTTT.

The V and J genes are TRBV11-2 and TRBJ1-2; the D is unclear. V was clipped by 2 bases and J by 5 bases, with 15 bases between them. The CDR3 runs to 15 residues. CDR1 is SGHAT and CDR2 is FQNNGV in the germline V gene. The CDR3 here is CASSLYAGLWYGYTF. CDR3 DNA sequence: TGTGCCAGCAGCTTATACGCGGGCCTATGGTATGGCTACACCTTC.

This clonotype was picked up a small number of times. This rearrangement joins TRBV18 to TRBJ2-6; 9 bases fit TRBD1. Germline assignment: CDR1 KGHSH and CDR2 LQKENI. J lost 4 bases, V lost 4 bases, and 5 bases had no gene match. The CDR3 is 16 residues long. CDR3 in DNA: TGTGCCAGCTCACAACAGGGGGCGCGGGGGGCCAACGTCCTGACTTTC. This translates into CASSQQGARGANVLTF.

V usage is TRBV14 and J usage is TRBJ1-2; 8 nucleotides agree with TRBD1. In germline, CDR1 is SGHDN, CDR2 FVKESK. Unmatched junction bases numbered 4, after V lost 5 bases and J lost 2 bases. The CDR3 length is 14 residues. Written as DNA, the CDR3 is TGTGCCAGCAGCTCCCGGACAGGGAACTATGGCTACACCTTC. Protein product: CASSSRTGNYGYTF.

The J gene is TRBJ2-3, the V gene TRBV2, with 12 bases that match TRBD1. The CDR3 covers 14 residues. Trimming at V came to 6 bases and at J to 5 bases, leaving 3 bases not matched to a gene. Germline V CDR1 and CDR2: SNHLY, FYNNEI. CDR3 loop: CASSGTGGVDTQYF. CDR3 bases: TGTGCCAGCAGCGGGACAGGGGGCGTAGATACGCAGTATTTT.

This sequence joins TRBV11-2 and TRBJ2-3, with D perhaps TRBD1 or TRBD2 (7 bases each). V lost 8 bases, J lost 2 bases, and 17 bases lay in between. The germline CDR1 and CDR2 sequences are SGHAT and FQNNGV. The CDR3 has 15 amino acids. Written as DNA, the CDR3 is TGTGCCAGCCAGGGGGGGACTCTGATCACAGATACGCAGTATTTT. Translation: CASQGGTLITDTQYF.

The table lists this clonotype with many counts. V usage is TRBV10-2 and J usage is TRBJ1-1, with D possibly matching TRBD1 (5 bases). Trimming shortened V by 3 bases and J by 5 bases, and 13 bases separated the two germline ends. Germline loops: CDR1 WSHSY, CDR2 SAAADI. The CDR3 sequence is 14 residues long. CDR3 sequence (DNA): TGCGCCAGCAGTGAATTGATCCGGGGGACTGAAGCTTTCTTT. It translates to CASSELIRGTEAFF.

Concerning this clonotype itself: A read error is possible here, since a much larger clone lies one base away. The CDR3 end shows no conserved phenylalanine or tryptophan, and so a read error is likely. V gene TRBV20-1 combines with J gene TRBJ1-5; 8 nucleotides align to TRBD1. Germline values: CDR1 DFQATT, CDR2 SNEGSKA (reference sequence). The CDR3 contains 13 residues. The DNA for the CDR3 is TGCAGGACAGGACAGGGCCCCAATCAGCCCCAGCATTCT. It codes for CRTGQGPNQPQHS.

The chain combines TRBV25-1 with TRBJ1-1, with 10 bases fitting TRBD1. Germline-derived CDR1 and CDR2 are MGHDK and SYGVNS. The CDR3 consists of 14 residues. The V gene end was trimmed by 7 bases and the J gene end by 6 bases; junction bases not matched to a gene: 8. In nucleotides, the CDR3 is TGTGCCAGCATCTCACCGGGACAGGGGCCTGAAGCTTTCTTT. Its translation is CASISPGQGPEAFF. The variable domain in full, with the rest retrieved from reference TRBV25-1 and TRBJ1-1, is EADIYQTPRYLVIGTGKKITLECSQTMGHDKMYWYQQDPGMELHLIHYSYGVNSTEKGDLSSESTVSRIRTEHFPLTLESARPSHTSQYLCASISPGQGPEAFFGQGTRLTVV.

Many counts were recorded for this clonotype. The chain is built from TRBV7-9 and TRBJ2-6; TRBD2 matches 7 bases. This CDR3 is built from 18 residues. CDR1 and CDR2 (germline): SEHNR, FQNEAQ (reference sequence). J gave up 3 bases and V 7 bases, and 15 bases lay outside the gene matches. The CDR3 loop is CASIRTVGAGDGANVLTF. In DNA form, the CDR3 reads TGTGCCAGCATTCGGACGGTAGGGGCGGGGGATGGGGCCAACGTCCTGACTTTC. The full variable domain, with the rest looked up from reference TRBV7-9 and TRBJ2-6, is DTGVSQNPRHKITKRGQNVTFRCDPISEHNRLYWYRQTLGQGPEFLTYFQNEAQLEKSRLLSDRFSAERPKGSFSTLEIQRTEQGDSAMYLCASIRTVGAGDGANVLTFGAGSRLTVL.

The sample holds a few counts of this clonotype. The CDR3 region is CASHLWHYNQPQHF. For the CDR3, the DNA is TGTGCCAGCCACCTTTGGCATTACAATCAGCCCCAGCATTTT. The rearrangement joins TRBV12-1 to TRBJ1-5. TRBV12-1 is classified as a pseudogene. The CDR3 is 14 residues long.

The chain is built from TRBV11-1 and TRBJ2-1; 14 nucleotides line up with TRBD2. The J call is in doubt because the DNA end fits TRBJ2-7 better. There are 16 residues in the CDR3. Germline assignment: CDR1 SGHAT and CDR2 FQDESV (reference sequence). CDR3 coding DNA: TGTGCCAGCAGCCCGACTAGCGGGAGGGCCAGGAATGAGCAGTACTTC. This encodes CASSPTSGRARNEQYF.

The rearrangement joins TRBV4-2 to TRBJ2-7, with 9 bases that match TRBD1. V trimming: 4 bases; J trimming: 0 bases; junction bases outside the gene matches: 7. Looked up from germline, CDR1 is LGHNA and CDR2 is YNFKEQ. The CDR3 sequence is 16 residues long. The CDR3 DNA sequence: TGTGCCAGCAGCCCACCCGGGACAGGGCACTCCTACGAGCAGTACTTC. Translated: CASSPPGTGHSYEQYF.

This clonotype was seen repeatedly, ten times or more. The genes are TRBV6-5 and TRBJ2-7, with D maybe TRBD1 (5 bases). The CDR3 is 13 amino acids. CDR1 MNHEY and CDR2 SVGAGI come from the germline V gene. V lost 4 bases and J 4 bases, leaving 11 bases between the germline ends. CDR3 residues: CASSWQGPYEQYF. Written as DNA, the CDR3 is TGTGCCAGCAGTTGGCAGGGTCCGTACGAGCAGTACTTC.

This chain links TRBV6-5 with TRBJ2-2; 13 nucleotides line up with TRBD2. The CDR3 length is 16 residues. Per the germline V gene, CDR1 is MNHEY and CDR2 is SVGAGI. The V and J ends lost 6 bases and 7 bases, in that order; junction bases with no gene match: 8. Written as DNA, the CDR3 is TGTGCCAGCAGGCCCACTAGCGGGAGGGCGGTCGGGGAGCTGTTTTTT. Its translation is CASRPTSGRAVGELFF.

In this sample, this clonotype turned up many times. The V and J genes are TRBV5-1 and TRBJ2-1, with 7 nucleotides matching TRBD1. The CDR3 sequence is 15 residues long. Germline CDR1 and CDR2: SGHRS and YFSETQ. Unmatched junction bases numbered 4, after V lost 4 bases and J lost 0 bases. The CDR3 region is CASSIGTASYNEQFF. CDR3 nucleotides: TGCGCCAGCAGCATAGGGACAGCCTCCTACAATGAGCAGTTCTTC.

This clonotype was detected ten times or more. The CDR3 protein is CASSVGTGDGYTF. As DNA, the CDR3 is TGTGCCAGCAGTGTCGGAACAGGGGATGGCTACACCTTC. This chain links TRBV2 with TRBJ1-2; 7 bases fit TRBD1. The V segment lost 4 bases and the J segment 6 bases; nucleotides outside the gene matches: 5. The CDR3 is 13 residues long. Germline V CDR1 and CDR2: SNHLY, FYNNEI.

The gene calls are TRBV19 and TRBJ2-5; weak D call: TRBD2 (5 bases). This CDR3 spans 14 amino acids. Trimming cost V 3 bases and J 0 bases, with 8 bases left between them. Germline values: CDR1 LNHDA, CDR2 SQIVND (reference sequence). CDR3 loop: CASSISDYQETQYF. In nucleotides, the CDR3 is TGTGCCAGTAGTATCTCGGACTACCAAGAGACCCAGTACTTC.

The chain joins TRBV20-1 to TRBJ2-7; D is possibly TRBD2 (5 bases). The CDR3 length is 14 residues. The germline CDR1 and CDR2 sequences are DFQATT and SNEGSKA (reference sequence). Trimming removed 1 base from V and 0 bases from J, with 10 bases in between. CDR3 nucleotides: TGCAGTGCTAGAGGGATAGGGAGCTCCTACGAGCAGTACTTC. Translated, it gives CSARGIGSSYEQYF.

The chain joins TRBV15 to TRBJ2-7; 7 bases agree with TRBD1. CDR1 and CDR2 (germline): LNHNV, YYDKDF (reference sequence). The CDR3 is 14 amino acids. V lost 3 bases and J lost 3; bases outside the gene matches: 5. As DNA, the CDR3 is TGTGCCACCAGCAGCAAGGGACAGATCTACGAGCAGTACTTC. The encoded protein is CATSSKGQIYEQYF.

In this sample, this clonotype turned up many times. The chain carries TRBV4-3 and TRBJ2-7; TRBD1 might be the D (6 bases). Per the germline V gene, CDR1 is LGHNA and CDR2 is YSLEER. V was pared by 1 base and J by 6 bases, with 13 bases between. The CDR3 is 14 residues long. This chain's CDR3 is CASSQGTGSAEQYF. In nucleotides, the CDR3 is TGCGCCAGCAGCCAAGGAACAGGGTCGGCCGAGCAGTACTTC.

This clonotype was picked up many times. The chain carries TRBV19 and TRBJ2-1; the match to TRBD2 covers 12 bases. CDR3 length equals 12 residues. V was clipped by 4 bases and J by 12 bases; unmatched bases: 1. CDR1 and CDR2 from the germline V gene are LNHDA and SQIVND (reference sequence). The CDR3 coding sequence is TGTGCCAGTAGTACGACTAGCGGGAGGCAGTTCTTC. This translates into CASSTTSGRQFF.

This clonotype came up a few times. The CDR3 sequence: CASSVGLAAKETQYF. DNA of the CDR3: TGTGCCAGCAGCGTGGGGCTAGCGGCCAAAGAGACCCAGTACTTC. This rearrangement joins TRBV7-9 to TRBJ2-5; 7 bases fit TRBD2. The trim removed 5 bases at V and 3 bases at J, leaving 9 bases unmatched. The V gene's germline CDR1 is SEHNR and CDR2 FQNEAQ (reference sequence). The CDR3 covers 15 residues.

CDR3 nucleotides: TGTGCCAGCAGCCCCCTGACAGGAGATAACTATGGCTACACCTTC. Encoded protein: CASSPLTGDNYGYTF. The chain recombines TRBV25-1 with TRBJ1-2; D is perhaps TRBD1 (6 bases). V dropped 6 bases and J dropped 1 base, with 15 bases sitting between them. Germline V gives CDR1 MGHDK, CDR2 SYGVNS. The CDR3 extends over 15 amino acids.